The 32 T cell receptor beta chains in this list originate from one sample, sequenced in a study of TIL therapy for anti-PD-1-resistant metastatic lung cancer. The immunoSEQ assay was v3. Libraries were prepared by immunoSEQ multiplex PCR; TCRdb keeps only in-frame clonotypes and omits some of them. The sample comprises more than 50,000 clones, around nine tenths of which are singletons, and about 2.5% rests with the top ten. Noted time point: pre-treatment sample, taken before nivolumab and TIL therapy. Sample: blood, taken at baseline. The receptor source for this set is a person between 25 and 80 years old with non-small cell lung cancer.

This clone has just a few counts. The chain is built from TRBV19 and TRBJ1-2; maybe TRBD1 (6 bases). V was clipped by 6 bases and J by 4 bases, with 21 bases between them. Germline CDR1 and CDR2: LNHDA and SQIVND (reference sequence). This CDR3 contains 16 residues. CDR3 region: CASRRNAGGDGYGYTF. The CDR3, as DNA: TGTGCCAGTAGGAGAAACGCGGGGGGCGATGGCTATGGCTACACCTTC.

This clone was counted a single time. This chain joins TRBV4-1 and TRBJ2-1; D unclear. From germline, CDR1 is MGHRA and CDR2 YSYEKL. The CDR3 has 17 residues. V was trimmed by 0 bases and J by 2 bases, leaving 14 bases between them. The CDR3 DNA sequence: TGCGCCAGCAGCCAAGATCCCCTTCCGGCGCCCTACAATGAGCAGTTCTTC. This codes for CASSQDPLPAPYNEQFF.

V and J are TRBV11-2 and TRBJ2-3; D unresolved. Trimming left V 5 bases short and J 4 bases short, with 7 bases between. This CDR3 has 12 amino acids. The germline V gene has CDR1 SGHAT and CDR2 FQNNGV. Here the CDR3 DNA reads TGTGCCAGCAGCGCCGTCCCAGATACGCAGTATTTT. This sequence encodes CASSAVPDTQYF.

The CDR3 region has the DNA TGTGCCACCAGAGAACAGGGAGCAGAGACCCAGTACTTC. The encoded protein is CATREQGAETQYF. J is TRBJ2-5 and V is TRBV24-1, with D perhaps matching TRBD1 (6 bases). The germline V and J ends were trimmed by 7 bases and 4 bases, with 12 bases remaining between them. This CDR3 spans 13 amino acids. Germline V gene sequence: CDR1 KGHDR, CDR2 SFDVKD.

V usage is TRBV18 and J usage is TRBJ1-3; 7 nucleotides match TRBD1. V lost 0 bases to trimming and J lost 2 bases; unmatched junction nucleotides: 4. This CDR3 region has 16 residues. Germline loops: CDR1 KGHSH, CDR2 LQKENI. The CDR3 region has the DNA TGTGCCAGCTCACCACCGAGGGACAGCCCTGGAAACACCATATATTTT. Its protein is CASSPPRDSPGNTIYF.

The count of this clone is one. This chain uses TRBV27 with TRBJ1-1, with a weak D call TRBD1 (5 bases). CDR3 length: 17 residues. Trimming pared 2 bases from V and 0 bases from J, leaving 16 bases between. The germline gives CDR1 MNHEY, CDR2 SMNVEV (reference sequence). Here the CDR3 reads CASSLKDLGRMNTEAFF. The CDR3, as DNA: TGTGCCAGCAGTTTAAAAGATCTGGGACGGATGAACACTGAAGCTTTCTTT.

The chain joins TRBV5-4 to TRBJ2-7; D is perhaps TRBD1 or TRBD2 (5 bases each). Trimming left V 1 base short and J 0 bases short, with 17 bases between. This CDR3 contains 17 residues. The germline gives CDR1 SGHNT, CDR2 YYREEE (reference sequence). CDR3: CASSLNLRGGPSYEQYF. The CDR3 DNA reads as TGTGCCAGCAGCTTGAACCTCCGGGGCGGACCCTCCTACGAGCAGTACTTC. The variable domain in full, completed from reference TRBV5-4 and TRBJ2-7, reads ETGVTQSPTHLIKTRGQQVTLRCSSQSGHNTVSWYQQALGQGPQFIFQYYREEENGRGNFPPRFSGLQFPNYSSELNVNALELDDSALYLCASSLNLRGGPSYEQYFGPGTRLTVT.

The V and J genes are TRBV4-1 and TRBJ2-7, with 13 bases fitting TRBD2. J lost 0 bases, V lost 4 bases, and 9 bases had no gene match. Germline CDR1 MGHRA, CDR2 YSYEKL. The CDR3 covers 18 residues. CDR3 loop: CASSPVPGLAGSSYEQYF. CDR3 DNA: TGCGCCAGCAGCCCAGTCCCGGGACTAGCGGGGAGCTCCTACGAGCAGTACTTC.

This clone was seen more than once but under ten times. This chain connects TRBV5-6 to TRBJ2-6; D ambiguous. V lost 9 bases and J 2 bases, leaving 18 bases between the germline ends. This CDR3 has 16 residues. Germline assignment: CDR1 SGHDT and CDR2 YYEEEE. The CDR3 spells CATSSARVAGANVLTF. As DNA, the CDR3 is TGTGCCACCTCCTCCGCCCGGGTCGCTGGGGCCAACGTCCTGACTTTC. The variable domain in full, completed from reference TRBV5-6 and TRBJ2-6, reads DAGVTQSPTHLIKTRGQQVTLRCSPKSGHDTVSWYQQALGQGPQFIFQYYEEEERQRGNFPDRFSGHQFPNYSSELNVNALLLGDSALYLCATSSARVAGANVLTFGAGSRLTVL.

The table lists this clone with a few counts. The chain recombines TRBV9 with TRBJ2-5; either TRBD1 or TRBD2 may supply D (5 bases each). V was cut by 4 bases and J by 5 bases, with 18 bases left in between. The CDR3 is 15 amino acids. Germline-derived CDR1 and CDR2 are SGDLS and YYNGEE. The CDR3 is CASSSRNRGQETQYF. Written as DNA, the CDR3 is TGTGCCAGCAGCTCCCGTAATCGGGGCCAGGAGACCCAGTACTTC.

The genes are TRBV25-1 and TRBJ2-7, with D possibly being TRBD1 (6 bases). V was cut by 9 bases and J by 3 bases, with 15 bases left in between. This CDR3 comprises 13 residues. Germline V gives CDR1 MGHDK, CDR2 SYGVNS. CDR3 in amino acids: CASSLGANYEQYF. The CDR3 DNA follows: TGTGCCAGTTCTCTGGGGGCCAACTACGAGCAGTACTTC.

The chain has TRBV5-1 and TRBJ2-2; no firm D call. The CDR3 consists of 15 residues. Per germline, CDR1 SGHRS and CDR2 YFSETQ. V was trimmed by 3 bases and J by 4 bases, leaving 13 bases between them. CDR3 residues: CASSSGSPRTGELFF. For the CDR3, the DNA is TGCGCCAGCAGCTCCGGAAGTCCGCGCACCGGGGAGCTGTTTTTT.

This clone was seen more than once but under ten times. The J gene is TRBJ2-7, the V gene TRBV7-9; D may be TRBD1 (5 bases). Germline V gene data show CDR1 as SEHNR and CDR2 as FQNEAQ (reference sequence). Trimming pared 4 bases from V and 3 bases from J, leaving 13 bases between. There are 14 residues in the CDR3. The DNA for the CDR3 is TGTGCCAGCAGCTACAAGGGGCAAGGCTACGAGCAGTACTTC. Encoded protein: CASSYKGQGYEQYF.

The genes are TRBV2 and TRBJ1-5; 7 bases align to TRBD1. The germline CDR1 and CDR2 sequences are SNHLY and FYNNEI. This CDR3 is 14 amino acids long. V lost 6 bases to trimming and J lost 2 bases; unmatched junction nucleotides: 4. The CDR3 nucleotides are TGTGCCAGCAGCGGAACAGGGGGCAATCAGCCCCAGCATTTT. This encodes CASSGTGGNQPQHF.

The V gene is TRBV2, the J gene TRBJ2-2; 9 positions agree with TRBD2. In germline, CDR1 is SNHLY, CDR2 FYNNEI. This CDR3 comprises 16 residues. The V gene end was trimmed by 1 base and the J gene end by 6 bases; junction bases not matched to a gene: 6. This CDR3 reads CASSEGSREGPGELFF. The CDR3 bases are TGTGCCAGCAGTGAAGGTTCGCGGGAGGGCCCCGGGGAGCTGTTTTTT.

This clone has a handful of counts. The CDR3 loop reads CASSIDWRQQALYGYTF. In nucleotides, the CDR3 is TGTGCCAGTAGTATAGATTGGCGGCAGCAAGCGTTATATGGCTACACCTTC. The chain combines TRBV19 with TRBJ1-2; D unclear. V dropped 0 bases and J dropped 5 bases, with 19 bases sitting between them. Germline loops: CDR1 LNHDA, CDR2 SQIVND (reference sequence). This CDR3 comprises 17 residues.

The chain is built from TRBV9 and TRBJ2-3; D not resolved. From germline, CDR1 is SGDLS and CDR2 YYNGEE. The CDR3 extends over 12 amino acids. V gave up 4 bases and J gave up 2 bases, with 5 bases separating them. The CDR3, as DNA: TGTGCCAGCAGCAAAGACACAGATACGCAGTATTTT. Translation: CASSKDTDTQYF.

The table lists this clone with a few counts. The rearrangement links TRBV28 to TRBJ1-5; possibly TRBD1 for D (5 bases). This CDR3 spans 13 amino acids. Trimming cost V 8 bases and J 7 bases, with 15 bases left between them. The germline V gene encodes CDR1 MDHEN and CDR2 SYDVKM. The CDR3 nucleotides read TGTGCCAGCCATATCCCAGGGACGCAGCCCCAGCATTTT. Amino acid sequence: CASHIPGTQPQHF.

CDR3 in DNA: TGTGCCAGCAGCCTAGTGTCAGCGGGAGCCTACAATGAGCAGTTCTTC. Translation gives CASSLVSAGAYNEQFF. The chain joins TRBV11-2 to TRBJ2-1; 8 bases fit TRBD2. The CDR3 covers 16 residues. The V gene end was trimmed by 5 bases and the J gene end by 2 bases; junction bases not matched to a gene: 8. Germline CDR1 is SGHAT and CDR2 is FQNNGV.

The chain uses TRBV6-5 and TRBJ1-4; D perhaps matches TRBD1 (6 bases). V was shortened by 6 bases and J by 8 bases, with 19 bases between the two germline ends. The CDR3 extends over 15 amino acids. Germline assignment: CDR1 MNHEY and CDR2 SVGAGI. CDR3 sequence (DNA): TGTGCCAGCAGCCTCTGGGGGCAGGGAGGCGAAAAACTGTTTTTT. It specifies CASSLWGQGGEKLFF.

This sequence joins TRBV18 and TRBJ1-5, with D uncertain. V was clipped by 3 bases and J by 13 bases, with 16 bases between them. Germline CDR1 is KGHSH and CDR2 is LQKENI. The CDR3 is 13 residues long. This CDR3 is CASSPDRQAPQHF. In DNA, the CDR3 is TGTGCCAGCTCACCGGATCGGCAGGCCCCTCAGCATTTT.

This chain joins TRBV27 and TRBJ1-2, with unresolved D. Germline CDR1 and CDR2: MNHEY and SMNVEV (reference sequence). Trimming pared 5 bases from V and 4 bases from J, leaving 11 bases between. The CDR3 is 13 residues long. This CDR3 is CASSPSRTYGYTF. The DNA for the CDR3 is TGTGCCAGCAGTCCTTCCCGAACCTATGGCTACACCTTC.

The chain uses TRBV18 and TRBJ1-2; D not resolved. V lost 3 bases to trimming and J lost 0 bases, with 11 bases between them. Germline-derived CDR1 and CDR2 are KGHSH and LQKENI. This CDR3 spans 15 amino acids. In DNA, the CDR3 is TGTGCCAGCTCACCGGAGGGCCTACCTAACTATGGCTACACCTTC. Amino acids: CASSPEGLPNYGYTF.

The chain combines TRBV4-1 with TRBJ1-1, with D perhaps TRBD1 (6 bases). This CDR3 contains 16 residues. Germline loops: CDR1 MGHRA, CDR2 YSYEKL. V was clipped by 2 bases and J by 0 bases, with 13 bases between them. CDR3 DNA sequence: TGCGCCAGCAGCCAAAGGGGGTCTGGATTGAACACTGAAGCTTTCTTT. Its protein is CASSQRGSGLNTEAFF.

This CDR3 reads CASSLTPSGGYTF. CDR3 coding DNA: TGTGCCAGCAGCTTGACACCCTCAGGGGGCTACACCTTC. The chain carries TRBV5-6 and TRBJ1-2, with D tentatively TRBD1 (5 bases). There are 13 residues in the CDR3. The V and J ends lost 1 base and 8 bases respectively, with 12 bases between them. The germline V gene has CDR1 SGHDT and CDR2 YYEEEE.

The CDR3 bases are TGCGCCAGCAGCCATTTCGCAGGGGGGGATTACAATGAGCAGTTCTTC. It is translated as CASSHFAGGDYNEQFF. The V gene is TRBV4-1, the J gene TRBJ2-1; D possibly matches TRBD1 or TRBD2 (7 bases each). The CDR3 loop spans 16 amino acids. Germline CDR1 MGHRA, CDR2 YSYEKL. Trimming removed 3 bases at V and 4 bases at J, with 16 bases between.

The gene calls are TRBV6-6 and TRBJ2-7, with D uncertain. The CDR3 loop spans 12 amino acids. Trimming took 5 bases from V and 5 from J, leaving 10 bases between them. Germline V gene data show CDR1 as MNHNY and CDR2 as SVGAGI (reference sequence). CDR3 DNA sequence: TGTGCCAGCAGTCCGCGAACGGACGAGCAGTACTTC. This sequence encodes CASSPRTDEQYF.

The rearrangement uses TRBV12-5 and TRBJ2-2; D uncertain. With 0 bases removed from V and 7 bases from J, the gap between germline ends came to 6 bases. CDR3 length: 13 residues. The germline V gene has CDR1 LGHNT and CDR2 FRNRAP. The CDR3 bases are TGTGCTAGTGGTTTGGTACCTGGCGGGGAGCTGTTTTTT. Translating gives CASGLVPGGELFF.

The J gene is TRBJ2-3, the V gene TRBV6-6, with a weak D call TRBD2 (7 bases). The germline V gene encodes CDR1 MNHNY and CDR2 SVGAGI (reference sequence). The CDR3 runs 16 residues. V lost 2 bases, J lost 4 bases, and 16 bases lay in between. The CDR3 DNA reads TGTGCCAGCAGTTACGGGAGGGGGAACCGGGCAGATACGCAGTATTTT. Its translation: CASSYGRGNRADTQYF.

The chain joins TRBV5-6 to TRBJ2-3; D unresolved. Trimming pared 1 base from V and 2 bases from J, leaving 5 bases between. CDR1 is SGHDT, CDR2 YYEEEE, per germline. The CDR3 is 13 residues long. Written as DNA, the CDR3 is TGTGCCAGCAGCTTGTGGTTCACAGATACGCAGTATTTT. It yields the protein CASSLWFTDTQYF.

The rearrangement links TRBV6-5 to TRBJ2-1, with 7 bases lining up with TRBD1. CDR1 and CDR2 from the germline V gene are MNHEY and SVGAGI. CDR3 length: 16 amino acids. V gave up 0 bases and J gave up 7 bases; unmatched junction bases: 9. The DNA for the CDR3 is TGTGCCAGCAGTTACTCGATGCAGGGGGAGAGGAATGAGCAGTTCTTC. This gives the protein CASSYSMQGERNEQFF.

This clone has only one observation. The chain is built from TRBV7-9 and TRBJ2-7; the match to TRBD2 covers 12 bases. The CDR3 has 16 amino acids. Germline V gene lookup returns CDR1 SEHNR and CDR2 FQNEAQ (reference sequence). The V and J ends lost 4 bases and 5 bases, in that order; junction bases with no gene match: 9. CDR3 DNA sequence: TGTGCCAGCAGCTCGACTAGCGGGAGTTTGAGCGACGAGCAGTACTTC. Translation: CASSSTSGSLSDEQYF. The variable domain in full, with the rest retrieved from reference TRBV7-9 and TRBJ2-7, is DTGVSQNPRHKITKRGQNVTFRCDPISEHNRLYWYRQTLGQGPEFLTYFQNEAQLEKSRLLSDRFSAERPKGSFSTLEIQRTEQGDSAMYLCASSSTSGSLSDEQYFGPGTRLTVT.